Each of the 10 T cell receptor beta chains below was sequenced from the same sample in a study of Graves' ophthalmopathy and Graves' hyperthyroidism. Investigators amplified TCR beta CDR3 regions from RNA transcripts. First-round RT-PCR used HTBI primers; second-round multiplex PCR followed. TCRdb re-analysed the multiplex PCR reads in MiXCR, keeping a single row per CDR3 protein. The table records 650,000 to 900,000 distinct CDR3 sequences, 35% to 50% of them present only once. Sequencing input: peripheral blood. The source is an adult man with Graves' ophthalmopathy.

The genes are TRBV25-1 and TRBJ2-7; unclear D gene. The germline gives CDR1 MGHDK, CDR2 SYGVNS. There are 15 residues in the CDR3. V lost 6 bases to trimming and J lost 2 bases, with 17 bases between them. CDR3 sequence: CASSLRRYYPYEQYF. The CDR3 region has the DNA TGTGCCAGCAGCCTCAGGCGGTACTACCCCTACGAGCAGTACTTC.

This clonotype showed up just a few times. V gene TRBV4-2 combines with J gene TRBJ1-4; 8 bases agree with TRBD1. This CDR3 region has 15 residues. Germline V gene sequence: CDR1 LGHNA, CDR2 YNFKEQ. V shed 0 bases, J shed 6 bases, and the junction held 3 bases outside the gene matches. In DNA, the CDR3 is TGTGCCAGCAGCCAAGAAGGACAGGGTGATGAAAAACTGTTTTTT. Protein product: CASSQEGQGDEKLFF.

This clonotype was observed at least ten times. The V and J genes are TRBV7-6 and TRBJ2-5, with TRBD2 matching 14 bases. V lost 0 bases and J lost 1; bases outside the gene matches: 10. Germline lookup yields CDR1 SGHVS and CDR2 FNYEAQ. The CDR3 sequence is 20 residues long. This CDR3 is CASSLAPPGTSGGLQETQYF. Here the CDR3 DNA reads TGTGCCAGCAGCTTAGCGCCTCCCGGGACTAGCGGGGGACTCCAAGAGACCCAGTACTTC.

This clonotype turned up a few times. Compared with germline, one end of the junction differs, possibly owing to a read error. In nucleotides, the CDR3 is TGTGCCAGCAGTTGGGGGATTAGCACTGAAGCTTTCTTT. This gives the protein CASSWGISTEAFF. The V and J genes are TRBV10-3 and TRBJ1-1; possibly TRBD1 for D (5 bases). The CDR3 is 13 amino acids. Germline V gene lookup returns CDR1 ENHRY and CDR2 SYGVKD.

This clonotype was counted many times. The rearrangement joins TRBV29-1 to TRBJ2-5; TRBD1 matches 10 bases. CDR1 SQVTM and CDR2 ANQGSEA come from the germline V gene. This CDR3 has 15 residues. The ends lost 7 bases at V and 5 bases at J; junction bases unmatched: 13. The CDR3 region is CSARGQGTPSETQYF. The CDR3 DNA sequence: TGCAGCGCTCGGGGACAGGGGACTCCGAGTGAGACCCAGTACTTC.

V and J are TRBV10-3 and TRBJ1-5; TRBD1 agrees at 10 bases. CDR1 and CDR2 from the germline V gene are ENHRY and SYGVKD. V was clipped by 4 bases and J by 6 bases; unmatched bases: 3. The length of the CDR3 is 14 residues. CDR3 protein: CAISGQGAGQPQHF. CDR3 nucleotide sequence: TGTGCCATCAGTGGACAGGGGGCTGGTCAGCCCCAGCATTTT.

This clonotype was seen only a few times. The chain is built from TRBV7-2 and TRBJ1-2; 7 nucleotides match TRBD1. Germline CDR1 and CDR2: SGHTA and FQGNSA. The CDR3 is made up of 14 amino acids. J gave up 4 bases and V 1 base, and 3 bases lay outside the gene matches. The CDR3, as DNA: TGTGCCAGCAGCTTAGTGGAGGGGGCCTATGGCTACACCTTC. Its translation is CASSLVEGAYGYTF.

The rearrangement uses TRBV14 and TRBJ2-7; TRBD2 matches at 8 bases. The CDR3 totals 16 residues. Germline V gene sequence: CDR1 SGHDN, CDR2 FVKESK. The V and J ends lost 1 base and 2 bases, in that order; junction bases with no gene match: 7. The chain's CDR3 is CASSQVVGTSPYEQYF. CDR3 sequence (DNA): TGTGCCAGCAGCCAAGTTGTGGGGACTAGTCCCTACGAGCAGTACTTC.

In its sample, this clonotype was seen a few times. A junction end diverges from the germline sequence, so it may reflect a read error. The V and J genes are TRBV7-2 and TRBJ2-2; 8 bases are shared with TRBD2. The CDR3 sequence is 16 residues long. Germline-derived CDR1 and CDR2 are SGHTA and FQGNSA. The CDR3 DNA reads TGCGCCAGCAGCTTGGAGGCAGCGGGAGTAGGCGGGGAGCTGTTTTTT. Its protein product is CASSLEAAGVGGELFF. Complete variable domain (other parts from reference TRBV7-2 and TRBJ2-2): GAGVSQSPSNKVTEKGKDVELRCDPISGHTALYWYRQSLGQGLEFLIYFQGNSAPDKSGLPSDRFSAERTGGSVSTLTIQRTQQEDSAVYLCASSLEAAGVGGELFFGEGSRLTVL.

This clonotype was seen repeatedly, ten times or more. The chain is built from TRBV7-8 and TRBJ1-5; no firm D call. Germline V gene data show CDR1 as SGHVS and CDR2 as FQNEAQ. V dropped 1 base and J dropped 5 bases, with 12 bases sitting between them. The CDR3 is 15 amino acids. The CDR3 sequence: CASSLGGPVDQPQHF. CDR3 nucleotides: TGTGCCAGCAGCTTAGGAGGCCCTGTGGATCAGCCCCAGCATTTT.